This T cell receptor (beta chain) was identified during a study of T cells in Graves' hyperthyroidism and ophthalmopathy. Study-wide points: Ophthalmopathy was identified by the model a median approximately 6.4 months ahead of onset.

Diagnoses used clinical symptoms, serum thyroxine and TRAb, thyroid ultrasound and orbital computed tomography. V was cut by 2 bases and J by 0 bases, with 8 bases left in between. Germline CDR1 MNHEY, CDR2 SVGAGI. This CDR3 is built from 16 residues. The source material, RNA transcripts, was used to amplify TCR beta CDR3 regions. Primed by the HTBI set, a first-round RT-PCR was run on the TCR CDR3. TCRdb ran MiXCR on the multiplex PCR reads and lists one entry per CDR3 protein. The table lists roughly 500,000 distinct CDR3 sequences, roughly 46% of them singletons, with under 20% in the top ten. This clonotype has ten or more counts. Its cognate antigen is unknown.

This receptor was obtained from an adult woman with Graves' disease, either hyperthyroidism or ophthalmopathy (not recorded which). The specimen sequenced was peripheral blood or thyroid tissue (not recorded which). The genes are TRBV6-5 and TRBJ2-6, with a tentative D call TRBD2 (5 bases). Here the CDR3 reads CASSYDEGSGANVLTF. CDR3 DNA sequence: TGTGCCAGCAGTTACGATGAGGGCTCTGGGGCCAACGTCCTGACTTTC.